Each of the 10 T cell receptor beta chains below was sequenced from the same sample in a study of Graves' ophthalmopathy and Graves' hyperthyroidism. Beta-chain TCR CDR3 regions were amplified from RNA transcripts. RT-PCR with HTBI primers came first, then second-round multiplex PCR. TCRdb reprocessed the multiplex PCR reads via MiXCR and lists one record per CDR3 protein. The sample has 200,000 to 250,000 distinct CDR3 sequences; under 25% are singletons. The sequenced material came from peripheral blood. These receptors all stem from a woman aged 45-59 years with Graves' ophthalmopathy.

The chain has TRBV20-1 and TRBJ2-7, with a possible D match to TRBD1 (5 bases). Germline lookup yields CDR1 DFQATT and CDR2 SNEGSKA (reference sequence). V gave up 3 bases and J gave up 0 bases, with 9 bases separating them. The CDR3 is 13 amino acids. The CDR3 region is CSASFDSSYEQYF. CDR3 bases: TGCAGTGCTAGTTTTGACAGCTCCTACGAGCAGTACTTC.

The sample holds many counts of this clonotype. The V and J genes are TRBV5-1 and TRBJ2-4, with D tentatively TRBD1 or TRBD2 (6 bases each). This CDR3 region has 14 residues. The germline V gene has CDR1 SGHRS and CDR2 YFSETQ. V lost 3 bases and J 8 bases, leaving 15 bases between the germline ends. CDR3 in DNA: TGCGCCAGCAGCTCCCGGGTCGGGGGCGACATTCAGTACTTC. Protein: CASSSRVGGDIQYF.

This clonotype was detected many times. The chain combines TRBV12-3 or TRBV12-4 with TRBJ1-3; D is undetermined. V lost 2 bases and J lost 0, with 14 bases in between. CDR3 length: 17 residues. The CDR3 loop is CASSLNPPTISGNTIYF. The DNA of the CDR3 is TGTGCCAGCAGTTTAAACCCCCCGACGATCTCTGGAAACACCATATATTTT.

A remark on this clonotype: An end of the junction differs from the germline gene, which may be a read error. This rearrangement joins TRBV6-5 to TRBJ1-2; a possible D gene is TRBD1 (6 bases). Germline values: CDR1 MNHEY, CDR2 SVGAGI. This CDR3 region has 14 residues. The CDR3, as DNA: TGTGCCAACAGTTACCAACAGGGCTCCTATGGCTACACCTTC. This codes for CANSYQQGSYGYTF.

In its sample, this clonotype was seen many times. The chain employs TRBV6-1 and TRBJ2-2; maybe TRBD1 (5 bases). The germline V and J ends were trimmed by 6 bases and 5 bases, with 16 bases remaining between them. There are 15 residues in the CDR3. CDR1 is MNHNS and CDR2 is SASEGT in the germline V gene. The DNA of the CDR3 is TGTGCCAGCAGATCGGCAGGGTTCAATACCGGGGAGCTGTTTTTT. Its protein is CASRSAGFNTGELFF.

This clonotype was found once. The chain's CDR3 is CASNQGIDGYTF. Here the CDR3 DNA reads TGTGCCAGCAACCAGGGGATAGATGGCTACACCTTC. The rearrangement joins TRBV6-2 or TRBV6-3 to TRBJ1-2, with a weak D call TRBD1 (6 bases). V lost 7 bases, J lost 6 bases, and 12 bases lay in between. The CDR3 loop spans 12 amino acids. Germline V gives CDR1 MNHEY, CDR2 SVGEGT.

Turning to this clonotype: A much more abundant neighbour one base away suggests this may be a read error. Because it lacks the conserved phenylalanine or tryptophan at the end, this CDR3 is likely a read error. The gene calls are TRBV12-3 or TRBV12-4 and TRBJ1-1; D not resolved. CDR3 length: 14 amino acids. CDR3 sequence reads: CASRARVMNAEAFI. The CDR3, as DNA: TGTGCCAGCAGGGCCAGAGTCATGAACGCTGAAGCTTTCATT.

The chain employs TRBV5-1 and TRBJ2-2; D is unclear. Germline V gene data show CDR1 as SGHRS and CDR2 as YFSETQ. The CDR3 is 13 residues long. V was trimmed by 2 bases and J by 6 bases, leaving 8 bases between them. The CDR3 reads CASSFQESGELFF. The DNA for the CDR3 is TGCGCCAGCAGCTTCCAGGAATCCGGGGAGCTGTTTTTT.

This clonotype was counted only a few times. The chain is built from TRBV5-1 and TRBJ2-6; 7 nucleotides line up with TRBD2. V was clipped by 5 bases and J by 6 bases; unmatched bases: 2. The CDR3 runs 13 residues. Germline V CDR1 and CDR2: SGHRS, YFSETQ. The CDR3 loop reads CASRGGSANVLTF. The CDR3, as DNA: TGCGCCAGCAGGGGAGGGTCGGCCAACGTCCTGACTTTC.

This clonotype was counted at least ten times. CDR3: CASAVGRGNQETQYF. The CDR3, as DNA: TGCGCCAGCGCCGTGGGACGGGGAAACCAAGAGACCCAGTACTTC. The chain links TRBV5-1 to TRBJ2-5; tentatively, D is TRBD1 or TRBD2 (5 bases each). This CDR3 has 15 amino acids. V dropped 7 bases and J dropped 0 bases, with 16 bases sitting between them. Germline V gene data show CDR1 as SGHRS and CDR2 as YFSETQ.